Sequencing of this T cell receptor beta chain was carried out in a study of blood T cell repertoires in COVID-19. Study details: The United States, Italy and Spain provided the acute and convalescent COVID-19 samples.

CDR1 is SGHRS, CDR2 YFSETQ, per germline. The trim removed 5 bases at V and 7 bases at J, leaving 19 bases unmatched. CDR3 length equals 18 residues. The study recruited people aged about 18 to 95 years across approximately 25 US areas. This clone has only one observation. As processed by the authors: From reference gene primer amplification, estimates of nucleated cell counts were derived. TCRdb's table, derived via immunoSEQ multiplex PCR, lists solely in-frame clones and lacks some. V, J and clone size derive from that table, while D and trimming were established from the DNA sequence. Here the sample spans about 200,000 clones, roughly nine tenths being singletons.

The origin of this receptor is a woman in her 30s with acute COVID-19. The specimen sequenced was PBMCs or T cells enriched from blood (not recorded which). J is TRBJ1-2 and V is TRBV5-1; 11 bases are shared with TRBD1. The CDR3 DNA sequence: TGCGCCAGCAGGATCCGCTCCATCCAGGACAGGGGGCGTCCTGGCTACACCTTC. The encoded protein is CASRIRSIQDRGRPGYTF.